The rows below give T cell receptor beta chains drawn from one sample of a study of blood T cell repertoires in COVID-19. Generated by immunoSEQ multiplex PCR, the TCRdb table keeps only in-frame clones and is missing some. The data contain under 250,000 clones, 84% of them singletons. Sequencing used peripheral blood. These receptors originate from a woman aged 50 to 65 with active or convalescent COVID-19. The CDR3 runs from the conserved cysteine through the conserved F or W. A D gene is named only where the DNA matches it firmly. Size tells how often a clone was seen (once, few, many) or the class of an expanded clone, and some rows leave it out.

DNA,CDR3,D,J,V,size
TGTGCCAGCAGTGAATTGGGAGACACCTCGCGGGAAAAACTGTTTTTT,CASSELGDTSREKLFF,NA,TRBJ1-4,TRBV25-1,few
TGTGCCACCAACAGGGCCTACGACTATGGCTACACCTTC,CATNRAYDYGYTF,NA,TRBJ1-2,TRBV6-6,NA
TGTGCCAGTAGTCCTCGGACTAGCGTCAACACCGGGGAGCTGTTTTTT,CASSPRTSVNTGELFF,TRBD2,TRBJ2-2,TRBV19,NA
TGTGCCAGCAGCTTCGTCCCGGGACAAAGGGAAGGGAAGTATGGCTACACCTTC,CASSFVPGQREGKYGYTF,NA,TRBJ1-2,TRBV7-2,NA
TGTGCCAGCAGCAAAGTGTGGAGGGCAAGCGGCTACACCTTC,CASSKVWRASGYTF,NA,TRBJ1-2,TRBV21-1,NA
TGTGCCAGCAGCACAGGGGGCCCCTATGGCTACACCTTC,CASSTGGPYGYTF,TRBD1,TRBJ1-2,TRBV6-5,NA
TGTGCCAGCATGGGACCTGGGGGCAACACCGGGGAGCTGTTTTTT,CASMGPGGNTGELFF,NA,TRBJ2-2,TRBV2,once
TGTGCCAGCAGAGGGGGACAGGGGGTTATTGAAGCTTTCTTT,CASRGGQGVIEAFF,TRBD1,TRBJ1-1,TRBV2,once
TGCGCCAGCAGTGAGTCTGACAAATTTGGAAACACCATATATTTT,CASSESDKFGNTIYF,NA,TRBJ1-3,TRBV10-2,NA
TGTGCCAGCAGCCCGTCGTCACCCCTCCACTTT,CASSPSSPLHF,NA,TRBJ1-6,TRBV2,NA